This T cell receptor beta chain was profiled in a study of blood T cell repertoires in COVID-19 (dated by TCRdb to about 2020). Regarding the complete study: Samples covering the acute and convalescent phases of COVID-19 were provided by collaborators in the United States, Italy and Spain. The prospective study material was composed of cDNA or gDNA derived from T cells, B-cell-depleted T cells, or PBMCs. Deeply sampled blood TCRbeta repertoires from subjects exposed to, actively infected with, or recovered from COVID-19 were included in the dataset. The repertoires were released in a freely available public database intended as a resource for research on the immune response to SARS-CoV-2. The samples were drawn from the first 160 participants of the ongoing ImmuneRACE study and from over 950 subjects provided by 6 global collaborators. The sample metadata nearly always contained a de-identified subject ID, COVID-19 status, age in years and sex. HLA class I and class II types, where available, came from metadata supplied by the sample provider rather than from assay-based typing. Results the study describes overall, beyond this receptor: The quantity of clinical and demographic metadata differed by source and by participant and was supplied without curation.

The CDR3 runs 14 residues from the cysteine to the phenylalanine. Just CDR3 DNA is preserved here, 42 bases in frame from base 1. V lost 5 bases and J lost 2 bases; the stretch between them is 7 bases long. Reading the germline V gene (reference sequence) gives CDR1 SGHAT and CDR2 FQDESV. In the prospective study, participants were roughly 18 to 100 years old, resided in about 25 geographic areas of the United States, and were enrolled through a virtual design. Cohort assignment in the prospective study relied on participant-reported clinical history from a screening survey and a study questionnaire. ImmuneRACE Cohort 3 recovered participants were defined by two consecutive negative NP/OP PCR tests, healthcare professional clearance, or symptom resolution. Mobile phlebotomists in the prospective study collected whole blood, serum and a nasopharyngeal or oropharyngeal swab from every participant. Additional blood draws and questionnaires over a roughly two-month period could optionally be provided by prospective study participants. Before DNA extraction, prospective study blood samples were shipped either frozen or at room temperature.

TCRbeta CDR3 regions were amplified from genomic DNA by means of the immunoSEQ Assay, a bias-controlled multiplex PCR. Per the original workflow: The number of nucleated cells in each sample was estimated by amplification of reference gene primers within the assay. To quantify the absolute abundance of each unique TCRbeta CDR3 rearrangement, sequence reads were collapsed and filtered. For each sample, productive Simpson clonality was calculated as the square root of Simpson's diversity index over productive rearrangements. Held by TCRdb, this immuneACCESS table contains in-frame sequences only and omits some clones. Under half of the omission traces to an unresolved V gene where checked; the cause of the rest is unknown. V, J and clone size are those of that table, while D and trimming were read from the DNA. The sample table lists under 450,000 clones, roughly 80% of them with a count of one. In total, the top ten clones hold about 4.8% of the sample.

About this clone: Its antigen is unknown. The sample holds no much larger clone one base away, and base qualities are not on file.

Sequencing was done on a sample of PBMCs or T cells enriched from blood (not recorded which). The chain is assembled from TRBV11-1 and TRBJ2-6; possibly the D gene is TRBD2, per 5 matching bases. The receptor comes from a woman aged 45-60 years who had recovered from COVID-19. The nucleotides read TGTGCCAGCAGCGCGACTACTGGGGCCAACGTCCTGACTTTC. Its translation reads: CASSATTGANVLTF.